The 10 T cell receptor beta chains reported below all come from one sample, sequenced in a study of OX40 agonist ivuxolimab in advanced cancers. Assay: immunoSEQ multiplex PCR; the TCRdb copy retains only in-frame clones and omits some. The sample lists 70,000 or so clones, around nine tenths occurring once. The sequenced sample was CD4+ or CD8+ T cells sorted from blood, obtained in a trial of the OX40 agonist ivuxolimab. The receptor source for this set is an adult with an advanced solid tumor such as melanoma, head and neck, liver or kidney cancer.

This chain connects TRBV28 to TRBJ2-7; D ambiguous. The CDR3 runs 12 residues. V shed 5 bases and J shed 4 bases, with 9 bases lying between them. Germline CDR1 MDHEN, CDR2 SYDVKM. CDR3 protein: CASSVRKYEQYF. CDR3 sequence (DNA): TGTGCCAGCAGTGTCCGAAAATACGAGCAGTACTTC.

The chain links TRBV6-6 to TRBJ1-5; 9 bases map to TRBD1. Germline V gene lookup returns CDR1 MNHNY and CDR2 SVGAGI (reference sequence). The ends lost 5 bases at V and 0 bases at J; junction bases unmatched: 5. This CDR3 region has 16 residues. DNA for the CDR3: TGTGCCAGCAGTCCGACAGGGGGATATAGCAATCAGCCCCAGCATTTT. Translated: CASSPTGGYSNQPQHF.

This clone was detected once. The DNA for the CDR3 is TGTGCCAGCTCACCATCTTCGGGACAGTATACTGAAGCTTTCTTT. As protein: CASSPSSGQYTEAFF. This rearrangement joins TRBV18 to TRBJ1-1; 7 bases align to TRBD1. Germline loops: CDR1 KGHSH, CDR2 LQKENI. The trim removed 2 bases at V and 5 bases at J, leaving 8 bases unmatched. This CDR3 is 15 amino acids long.

This clone has a handful of counts. The genes are TRBV28 and TRBJ1-5, with no clear D. The CDR3 loop spans 16 amino acids. V lost 6 bases and J 4 bases, leaving 19 bases between the germline ends. CDR1 is MDHEN, CDR2 SYDVKM, per germline. The CDR3 region has the DNA TGTGCCAGCAGCCGTCTGCGGGGAAGGAGTAATCAGCCCCAGCATTTT. Translation: CASSRLRGRSNQPQHF.

V gene TRBV5-1 combines with J gene TRBJ1-1, with D unclear. Germline CDR1 reads SGHRS; CDR2 reads YFSETQ. V lost 5 bases and J 0 bases, leaving 8 bases between the germline ends. This CDR3 spans 13 amino acids. In nucleotides, the CDR3 is TGCGCCAGCAGAAGCTCTGTGAACACTGAAGCTTTCTTT. Its protein is CASRSSVNTEAFF.

This chain uses TRBV9 with TRBJ2-5; no definite D call. CDR1 and CDR2 from the germline V gene are SGDLS and YYNGEE. Trimming removed 3 bases from V and 2 bases from J, with 20 bases in between. CDR3 length equals 17 residues. This CDR3 is CASSAVPGRQAQETQYF. In DNA, the CDR3 is TGTGCCAGCAGCGCCGTTCCGGGTCGGCAAGCACAAGAGACCCAGTACTTC.

The chain recombines TRBV5-5 with TRBJ2-4; 7 bases align to TRBD1. CDR1 SGHKS and CDR2 YYEKEE come from the germline V gene (reference sequence). This CDR3 has 15 amino acids. The junction had 13 bases not matched to a gene; V was cut back by 6 bases and J by 7 bases. The CDR3 sequence is CASTTGEGARNIQYF. CDR3 nucleotide sequence: TGTGCCAGCACTACGGGTGAGGGGGCGCGTAACATTCAGTACTTC. The full variable domain, in which reference TRBV5-5 and TRBJ2-4 provide the parts outside the CDR3, is DAGVTQSPTHLIKTRGQQVTLRCSPISGHKSVSWYQQVLGQGPQFIFQYYEKEERGRGNFPDRFSARQFPNYSSELNVNALLLGDSALYLCASTTGEGARNIQYFGAGTRLSVL.

The chain combines TRBV6-5 with TRBJ2-7; D is undetermined. The length of the CDR3 is 14 residues. The ends were cut back, 0 bases at V and 0 bases at J, with 6 bases in the middle. Germline loops: CDR1 MNHEY, CDR2 SVGAGI. This CDR3 reads CASSYSPTSYEQYF. The CDR3 bases are TGTGCCAGCAGTTACTCGCCAACCTCCTACGAGCAGTACTTC.

The chain links TRBV6-5 to TRBJ2-5, with 10 positions matching TRBD1. The length of the CDR3 is 15 residues. Germline V gene sequence: CDR1 MNHEY, CDR2 SVGAGI. The trim removed 3 bases at V and 5 bases at J, leaving 6 bases unmatched. The CDR3 bases are TGTGCCAGCAGTTATTCCGGGACAGGGGTGGAGACCCAGTACTTC. Protein product: CASSYSGTGVETQYF.

This chain uses TRBV18 with TRBJ1-1, with 7 bases that match TRBD1. CDR3 length: 13 residues. Germline loops: CDR1 KGHSH, CDR2 LQKENI. V shed 4 bases and J 3 bases; nucleotides not matched to a gene: 2. The CDR3 nucleotides read TGTGCCAGCTCACAAGACAGGGACACTGAAGCTTTCTTT. Translating it yields CASSQDRDTEAFF.